This record concerns one TCR beta chain sequence. It has no known antigen specificity. Base qualities are missing; no much larger clone stands one base away. The sample is drawn from a study of T cell changes during pregnancy in multiple sclerosis (dated by TCRdb to the late 2010s). Regarding the research as a whole: Changes in the T cell repertoire over the course of pregnancy were examined in this study in women with multiple sclerosis.

From a lookup of the germline V gene, CDR1 and CDR2 are MDHEN and SYDVKM. Inclusive of the bounding cysteine and phenylalanine, the CDR3 is 15 residues long. The read is trimmed to its CDR3 DNA, 45 bases read in frame from base 1. The junction shows trimming of 0 bases on V and 1 base on J, and the gene matches do not reach 0 bases of it. Library preparation employed the immunoSEQ multiplex PCR assay. Imported from immuneACCESS, the table was reduced by TCRdb to in-frame sequences with V and J called. These copies leave out some clones; in studies compared against another copy, an unresolved V gene accounts for under half, and the cause of the remainder is not known. This sample is represented by some 37,000 clones; 92% of them were singletons. The ten largest clones take up approximately 0.8% of the sample.

Material: CD4+ T cells from peripheral blood mononuclear cells, obtained before pregnancy. The rearranged chain carries TRBV28 and TRBJ2-3; 8 bases in the junction line up with TRBD1. This sequence was found in a female donor with multiple sclerosis, enrolled in a pregnancy study. The CDR3 reads as follows: CASSLWGQGTDTQYF. Read as DNA, the sequence is TGTGCCAGCAGTTTATGGGGACAGGGCACAGATACGCAGTATTTT.